This TCR beta chain appears in the sequencing data of a study of low-dose radiotherapy and immunotherapy resistance in tumors. Time point in this sample: before trial treatment. This clonotype has a count of ten or more. The CDR3 is 15 amino acids. Germline loops: CDR1 LNHDA, CDR2 SQIVND (reference sequence). Trimming shortened V by 2 bases and J by 2 bases, and 10 bases separated the two germline ends. cDNA synthesis used a TRAV/TRBV-specific primer set for both chains. TCRs were put through 20 to 25 PCR cycles of amplification with Phusion. A constant-region primer and the V-primer adapter served as the primer pair. TCRdb ran MiXCR on the reads and lists one entry per CDR3 protein. Of some 88,000 distinct CDR3 sequences listed, 9.4% are singletons.

The sample consisted of PBMCs, taken before treatment. This sequence joins TRBV19 and TRBJ1-5; D not certain. This sequence originates from a male donor with prostate cancer. CDR3 protein: CASSIIRQGNQPQHF. CDR3 DNA sequence: TGTGCCAGTAGTATAATTCGTCAGGGCAATCAGCCCCAGCATTTT.